The 18 T cell receptor beta chains given below trace back to one sample, sequenced in a study of preoperative IRX-2 immunotherapy in early breast cancer. Measured with immunoSEQ multiplex PCR; TCRdb has only the in-frame clones, and not every one. Seen here are tens of thousands of clones, 70% to 85% observed once, and the top ten hold approximately 3%. Regarding treatment: preoperative locoregional IRX-2 cytokine immunotherapy. The sample was taken from a patient treated with IRX-2 immunotherapy. Every receptor here comes from a human donor with breast cancer.

This chain connects TRBV19 to TRBJ2-3; 7 bases fit TRBD2. The CDR3 is 15 amino acids. Germline V CDR1 and CDR2: LNHDA, SQIVND (reference sequence). The junction had 13 bases not matched to a gene; V was cut back by 7 bases and J by 6 bases. DNA of the CDR3: TGTGCCAGTAAGCGTGGCGGGAGCGTGGCGGATACGCAGTATTTT. This encodes CASKRGGSVADTQYF.

The DNA of the CDR3 is TGTGCCAGCAGCTTGGCCGGACAGGAATGGGATGAGCAGTTCTTC. Protein sequence: CASSLAGQEWDEQFF. The chain carries TRBV11-3 and TRBJ2-1; 7 nucleotides match TRBD1. With 3 bases clipped from V and 8 bases from J, the junction kept 10 bases outside the gene matches. This CDR3 spans 15 amino acids. The V gene's germline CDR1 is SGHNT and CDR2 YENEEA.

The CDR3 here is CASSLGAGADTQYF. Written as DNA, the CDR3 is TGCGCCAGCAGCTTGGGGGCGGGAGCAGATACGCAGTATTTT. The gene calls are TRBV5-1 and TRBJ2-3; the match to TRBD2 covers 7 bases. Germline CDR1 and CDR2: SGHRS and YFSETQ. J gave up 4 bases and V 0 bases, and 2 bases lay outside the gene matches. The CDR3 runs to 14 residues.

In nucleotides, the CDR3 is TGTGCCAGCAGGAGGACAGACTATGGCTACACCTTC. It encodes CASRRTDYGYTF. The chain has TRBV6-8 and TRBJ1-2, with D perhaps matching TRBD1 (6 bases). Trimming took off 6 bases at V and 3 bases at J, with 8 bases between the two ends. CDR3 length: 12 residues. CDR1 and CDR2 (germline): MNHGY, SAAAGT.

V is TRBV7-1 and J is TRBJ2-4; 7 nucleotides line up with TRBD2. TRBV7-1 is marked as an open reading frame, function uncertain. The CDR3 length is 14 residues. Unmatched junction bases numbered 7, after V lost 4 bases and J lost 7 bases. The CDR3 DNA sequence: TGTGCCAGCAGCTTAGCAGGGAGGGCGAACATTCAGTACTTC. This sequence encodes CASSLAGRANIQYF.

V is TRBV5-1 and J is TRBJ2-2; perhaps TRBD2 as D (5 bases). V lost 2 bases and J lost 5, with 10 bases in between. CDR3 length: 14 amino acids. Per the germline V gene, CDR1 is SGHRS and CDR2 is YFSETQ. The CDR3 spells CASSFRGQTGELFF. The CDR3 coding sequence is TGCGCCAGCAGCTTTCGGGGTCAAACCGGGGAGCTGTTTTTT.

This clone has only a few counts. The chain joins TRBV30 to TRBJ2-7; the match to TRBD1 covers 8 bases. Germline assignment: CDR1 GTSNPN and CDR2 SVGIG (reference sequence). Trimming cost V 4 bases and J 0 bases; bases outside gene matches: 5. The CDR3 extends over 14 amino acids. The CDR3 sequence: CAWTDGQGSYEQYF. CDR3 in DNA: TGTGCCTGGACTGATGGACAGGGCTCCTACGAGCAGTACTTC.

This rearrangement joins TRBV19 to TRBJ1-5; 11 bases agree with TRBD1. Germline CDR1 and CDR2: LNHDA and SQIVND (reference sequence). V was pared by 7 bases and J by 1 base, with 6 bases of the junction left unmatched. CDR3 length: 16 amino acids. The CDR3 loop is CASTRRTGGSNQPQHF. CDR3 coding DNA: TGTGCCAGTACCCGAAGGACAGGGGGCAGCAATCAGCCCCAGCATTTT.

V and J are TRBV18 and TRBJ1-2; D is uncertain. The CDR3 consists of 13 residues. V lost 5 bases, J lost 1 base, and 8 bases lay in between. The V gene's germline CDR1 is KGHSH and CDR2 LQKENI. The CDR3 DNA reads TGTGCCAGCTCAGACACACTTAACTATGGCTACACCTTC. It is translated as CASSDTLNYGYTF.

The chain uses TRBV15 and TRBJ1-2; 7 nucleotides agree with TRBD1. The germline V gene has CDR1 LNHNV and CDR2 YYDKDF (reference sequence). This CDR3 has 15 amino acids. V shed 0 bases and J 9 bases; nucleotides not matched to a gene: 10. This CDR3 reads CATSREVGQGERYTF. CDR3 bases: TGTGCCACCAGCAGAGAGGTTGGGCAGGGGGAGCGCTACACCTTC.

V gene TRBV28 combines with J gene TRBJ1-5; D remains ambiguous. Germline V gene data show CDR1 as MDHEN and CDR2 as SYDVKM. Trimming pared 7 bases from V and 4 bases from J, leaving 8 bases between. The CDR3 has 12 amino acids. As DNA, the CDR3 is TGTGCCAGCACTTATCGGAATCAGCCCCAGCATTTT. Residues: CASTYRNQPQHF.

This clone was observed a single time. This rearrangement joins TRBV22-1 to TRBJ2-3; TRBD2, the table's D call, was not compared with the DNA. TRBV22-1 corresponds to a pseudogene. The CDR3 consists of 17 residues. CDR3: CASSQTSGSLITDTQYF. The CDR3 DNA follows: TGTGCCAGCAGCCAGACTAGCGGGAGTCTTATCACAGATACGCAGTATTTT.

The J gene is TRBJ1-6, the V gene TRBV28; 10 bases are shared with TRBD1. V dropped 4 bases and J dropped 8; count of bases not matched to a gene: 5. Germline CDR1 reads MDHEN; CDR2 reads SYDVKM. CDR3 length: 15 residues. The chain's CDR3 is CASSSGQGGYSPLHF. The CDR3 coding sequence is TGTGCCAGCAGTTCCGGACAGGGGGGATATTCACCCCTCCACTTT. The whole variable domain, remainder taken from reference TRBV28 and TRBJ1-6, is DVKVTQSSRYLVKRTGEKVFLECVQDMDHENMFWYRQDPGLGLRLIYFSYDVKMKEKGDIPEGYSVSREKKERFSLILESASTNQTSMYLCASSSGQGGYSPLHFGNGTRLTVT.

This clone was observed a single time. The chain combines TRBV18 with TRBJ1-6; the match to TRBD1 covers 9 bases. The junction had 5 bases not matched to a gene; V was cut back by 6 bases and J by 8 bases. Germline-derived CDR1 and CDR2 are KGHSH and LQKENI. This CDR3 region has 14 residues. In DNA form, the CDR3 reads TGTGCCAGCTCCGGTTGGGACAGGGATTCACCCCTCCACTTT. This codes for CASSGWDRDSPLHF.

In this sample, this clone turned up a few times. The gene calls are TRBV1 and TRBJ1-4; TRBD1, the table's D call, was not compared with the DNA. TRBV1 is a recognized pseudogene. CDR3 length equals 16 residues. The CDR3 DNA follows: TGCGCCAGCAGCCAAGCTTGGGGACAGGGCTATGAAAAACTGTTTTTT. Encoded protein: CASSQAWGQGYEKLFF.

The V and J genes are TRBV1 and TRBJ2-6; the D segment call TRBD2 is taken from the table without a DNA check. TRBV1 is a known pseudogene. There are 16 residues in the CDR3. CDR3 in amino acids: CASSQIKSSGANVLTF. The CDR3 DNA reads TGCGCCAGCAGCCAAATTAAGAGCTCTGGGGCCAACGTCCTGACTTTC.

V is TRBV19 and J is TRBJ2-1; TRBD2 matches 14 bases. The CDR3 is made up of 16 amino acids. V was clipped by 5 bases and J by 6 bases; unmatched bases: 6. Germline loops: CDR1 LNHDA, CDR2 SQIVND (reference sequence). CDR3 protein: CASSGDGTSGSNEQFF. The CDR3 DNA sequence: TGTGCCAGTAGTGGCGATGGGACTAGCGGGAGCAATGAGCAGTTCTTC.

V usage is TRBV5-1 and J usage is TRBJ1-2, with 9 bases fitting TRBD1. The germline CDR1 and CDR2 sequences are SGHRS and YFSETQ. The V gene end was trimmed by 5 bases and the J gene end by 5 bases; junction bases not matched to a gene: 13. The CDR3 is 16 residues long. CDR3 sequence reads: CASSPGQGRVGYGYTF. In DNA, the CDR3 is TGCGCCAGCAGTCCTGGACAGGGGCGAGTGGGGTATGGCTACACCTTC.